These T cell receptor beta chains were read from a single sample in a study of blood T cell repertoires in COVID-19. The data were produced by immunoSEQ multiplex PCR, yet TCRdb's version contains in-frame clones alone and is incomplete. Among a few hundred thousand clones listed, 86% were seen once. The specimen was PBMCs or T cells enriched from blood (not recorded which). Receptors originate from a woman in her thirties or forties with acute COVID-19. CDR3s include the opening cysteine and the closing phenylalanine or tryptophan. The D gene is left open where the match is weak. Only part of the rows carry a size: once, few, many, or a class if the clone is expanded.

>15|TRBV19|TRBJ2-7|-|TRBD1
CASSLDRRPTYEQYF
TGTGCCAGTAGTCTGGACAGGCGGCCGACCTACGAGCAGTACTTC
>15|TRBV27|TRBJ2-1|once|-
CASSFRPDRYNEQFF
TGTGCCAGCAGTTTTAGACCCGACAGATACAATGAGCAGTTCTTC
>14|TRBV5-1|TRBJ2-5|-|-
CASSLNQGQETQYF
TGCGCCAGCAGCTTGAACCAGGGACAAGAGACCCAGTACTTC
>15|TRBV19|TRBJ2-7|once|-
CASSISGTADYEQYF
TGTGCCAGTAGTATTTCGGGGACTGCCGACTACGAGCAGTACTTC
>17|TRBV19|TRBJ2-7|-|TRBD1
CASARVWDRLSLYEQYF
TGTGCCAGTGCAAGAGTGTGGGACAGACTAAGCCTCTACGAGCAGTACTTC
>16|TRBV9|TRBJ2-2|-|TRBD2
CASSVRTSGNTGELFF
TGTGCCAGCAGCGTAAGGACTAGCGGGAACACCGGGGAGCTGTTTTTT
>16|TRBV5-1|TRBJ1-3|-|TRBD1
CASSPRGQGSGNTIYF
TGCGCCAGCAGCCCCAGGGGGCAAGGCTCTGGAAACACCATATATTTT
>15|TRBV5-1|TRBJ1-1|once|-
CASSWAVGGGTEAFF
TGCGCCAGCAGCTGGGCCGTGGGTGGTGGCACTGAAGCTTTCTTT
>14|TRBV28|TRBJ2-2|-|TRBD2
CASLASGRPGELFF
TGTGCCAGCCTTGCTAGCGGGAGGCCCGGGGAGCTGTTTTTT
>17|TRBV24-1|TRBJ2-1|once|-
CATSDFGSSGSYNEQFF
TGTGCCACCAGTGATTTCGGGAGCAGCGGCTCCTACAATGAGCAGTTCTTC
>14|TRBV3-1/TRBV3-2|TRBJ2-5|once|-
CASSQDGLRETQYF
TGTGCCAGCAGCCAGGATGGACTGCGGGAGACCCAGTACTTC
>16|TRBV9|TRBJ2-1|-|TRBD2
CASSGTSGISYNEQFF
TGTGCCAGCAGCGGGACTAGCGGGATATCGTACAATGAGCAGTTCTTC
>15|TRBV28|TRBJ1-2|-|-
CASSETALNNYGYTF
TGTGCCAGCAGTGAGACTGCATTGAACAACTATGGCTACACCTTC
>13|TRBV5-1|TRBJ2-7|-|-
CASKRDWAEEQYF
TGCGCCAGCAAAAGGGACTGGGCGGAAGAGCAGTACTTC
>15|TRBV7-9|TRBJ2-2|-|TRBD2
CASSRAGPNTGELFF
TGTGCCAGCAGCCGAGCGGGACCGAACACCGGGGAGCTGTTTTTT
>16|TRBV27|TRBJ2-1|-|TRBD2
CASSPPGLAGPNEQFF
TGTGCCAGCAGCCCTCCGGGACTAGCGGGACCCAATGAGCAGTTCTTC
>16|TRBV7-9|TRBJ2-3|-|-
CASSLVDGTEADTQYF
TGTGCCAGCAGCTTAGTTGATGGGACTGAGGCAGATACGCAGTATTTT
>17|TRBV3-1/TRBV3-2|TRBJ2-6|-|-
CASSPGGLSSGANVLTF
TGTGCCAGCAGCCCGGGGGGCTTGAGTAGTGGGGCCAACGTCCTGACTTTC
>15|TRBV6-5|TRBJ1-4|-|-
CASTGLGGMNEKLFF
TGTGCCAGCACAGGCCTCGGGGGAATGAATGAAAAACTGTTTTTT
>17|TRBV5-1|TRBJ1-2|-|TRBD1
CASSFVSITGEVDGYTF
TGCGCCAGCAGCTTTGTCAGTATCACAGGGGAAGTCGATGGCTACACCTTC
>14|TRBV7-9|TRBJ1-5|few|TRBD1
CASSNRGGNQPQHF
TGTGCCAGCAGCAACAGGGGTGGCAATCAGCCCCAGCATTTT
>11|TRBV12-3/TRBV12-4|TRBJ1-1|-|-
CASSSGTEAFF
TGTGCCAGCAGTTCGGGGACTGAAGCTTTCTTT
>15|TRBV7-9|TRBJ2-2|-|TRBD2
CASSSKTSGRPELFF
TGTGCCAGCAGCTCCAAGACTAGCGGGAGGCCTGAGCTGTTTTTT
>16|TRBV3-1/TRBV3-2|TRBJ2-3|-|-
CASSQSRSTSTDTQYF
TGTGCCAGCAGCCAATCAAGGAGTACTAGCACAGATACGCAGTATTTT
>15|TRBV5-1|TRBJ2-5|-|TRBD1
CASSGGGRGLKTQYF
TGCGCCAGCAGCGGTGGGGGCAGGGGGCTAAAGACCCAGTACTTC
>14|TRBV28|TRBJ2-1|-|TRBD1
CASSLSGGDNEQFF
TGTGCCAGCAGTTTATCAGGGGGAGACAATGAGCAGTTCTTC
>13|TRBV28|TRBJ2-7|-|-
CASTQGNSYEQYF
TGTGCCAGCACCCAGGGGAACTCCTACGAGCAGTACTTC
>14|TRBV30|TRBJ2-7|-|-
CAWIRSGVSYEQYF
TGTGCCTGGATCCGGTCGGGGGTCTCCTACGAGCAGTACTTC
>17|TRBV4-2|TRBJ2-7|-|TRBD2
CASSQAAVSGTSYEQYF
TGTGCCAGCAGCCAAGCAGCGGTCAGCGGGACTTCATACGAGCAGTACTTC
>13|TRBV11-3|TRBJ2-7|-|TRBD1
CASSGTGGWEQYF
TGTGCCAGCAGCGGGACAGGGGGCTGGGAGCAGTACTTC
>15|TRBV5-1|TRBJ2-2|-|-
CASSEGVENTGELFF
TGCGCCAGCAGCGAGGGGGTCGAGAACACCGGGGAGCTGTTTTTT
>13|TRBV28|TRBJ1-2|-|TRBD1
CASSEGAVRGYTF
TGTGCCAGCAGTGAGGGGGCCGTACGTGGCTACACCTTC
>12|TRBV7-9|TRBJ2-3|-|-
CASSPTADTQYF
TGTGCCAGCAGCCCGACAGCAGATACGCAGTATTTT
>14|TRBV14|TRBJ1-3|-|-
CASSRAISGNTIYF
TGTGCCAGCAGCCGAGCGATCTCTGGAAACACCATATATTTT
>14|TRBV27|TRBJ2-7|-|TRBD1
CASSLNRDRGEQYF
TGTGCCAGCAGTCTCAACCGGGACAGGGGCGAGCAGTACTTC
>14|TRBV6-6|TRBJ1-1|-|-
CASSYGGSNTEAFF
TGTGCCAGCAGTTACGGGGGGTCGAACACTGAAGCTTTCTTT
>15|TRBV27|TRBJ2-3|-|TRBD1
CASSLRDRGPATQYF
TGTGCCAGCAGTTTAAGGGACAGGGGGCCGGCTACGCAGTATTTT
>11|TRBV12-3/TRBV12-4|TRBJ1-2|once|-
CASSFIGGYTF
TGTGCCAGCAGTTTCATCGGTGGCTACACCTTC
>13|TRBV11-2|TRBJ1-2|few|-
CASSPSKGNGYTF
TGTGCCAGCAGCCCCTCAAAGGGGAATGGCTACACCTTC
>16|TRBV15|TRBJ2-6|-|-
CATSRDRSSGANVLTF
TGTGCCACCAGCAGAGATCGGAGCTCTGGGGCCAACGTCCTGACTTTC
>14|TRBV11-2|TRBJ2-7|few|-
CASSSRGEVDEQYF
TGTGCCAGCAGCTCCAGAGGGGAGGTCGACGAGCAGTACTTC
>16|TRBV5-1|TRBJ2-2|-|-
CASSLVSQGGTGELFF
TGCGCCAGCAGCTTAGTCTCACAGGGTGGCACCGGGGAGCTGTTTTTT
>14|TRBV7-7|TRBJ2-1|-|-
CASSSSDTTNEQFF
TGTGCCAGCAGCTCTAGCGACACCACTAATGAGCAGTTCTTC
>14|TRBV6-5|TRBJ1-1|-|-
CASSQDSVRAEAFF
TGTGCCAGCAGCCAAGACAGCGTCCGAGCGGAAGCTTTCTTT
>13|TRBV12-3/TRBV12-4|TRBJ1-1|-|-
CASSRRGGTEAFF
TGTGCCAGCAGCCGGCGGGGCGGCACTGAAGCTTTCTTT
>15|TRBV18|TRBJ1-3|-|-
CASSPPSVSGNTIYF
TGTGCCAGCTCACCACCGTCGGTCTCTGGAAACACCATATATTTT
>14|TRBV6-2/TRBV6-3|TRBJ2-7|once|TRBD1
CASSYGGQAYEQYF
TGTGCCAGCAGTTACGGGGGACAGGCCTACGAGCAGTACTTC
>14|TRBV6-2/TRBV6-3|TRBJ2-5|-|TRBD2
CASSYGTTQETQYF
TGTGCCAGCAGTTACGGGACTACGCAAGAGACCCAGTACTTC
>16|TRBV6-2/TRBV6-3|TRBJ2-1|-|TRBD2
CASSYSGTSAYNEQFF
TGTGCCAGCAGTTACTCGGGGACTAGCGCCTACAATGAGCAGTTCTTC
>16|TRBV18|TRBJ1-4|-|-
CASSPSLREANEKLFF
TGTGCCAGCTCACCTTCCCTCAGGGAAGCTAATGAAAAACTGTTTTTT
>15|TRBV6-5|TRBJ2-1|once|-
CASSYLSTANNEQFF
TGTGCCAGCAGTTACCTTTCGACAGCCAACAATGAGCAGTTCTTC
>14|TRBV19|TRBJ2-3|-|-
CASSWASGTDTQYF
TGTGCCAGTAGTTGGGCTAGCGGCACAGATACGCAGTATTTT
>16|TRBV16|TRBJ2-1|-|TRBD2
CASSALAGGLYNEQFF
TGTGCCAGCAGCGCTCTAGCGGGAGGACTCTACAATGAGCAGTTCTTC
>12|TRBV28|TRBJ2-1|-|-
CASSSTRGEQFF
TGTGCCAGCAGTTCGACCCGAGGTGAGCAGTTCTTC
>16|TRBV28|TRBJ2-3|-|TRBD2
CASRPTGGSRVDTQYF
TGTGCCAGCAGGCCGACGGGCGGGAGTAGGGTTGATACGCAGTATTTT